The T cell receptor (beta chain) under discussion was sequenced for a study of blood T cell repertoires in COVID-19. In the study overall: Researchers got acute and convalescent COVID-19 samples from the United States, Italy and Spain. Sources were T cells, B-cell-depleted T cells, or PBMCs; the material itself was cDNA or gDNA.

Per germline, CDR1 MNHEY and CDR2 SMNVEV (reference sequence). Trimming cost V 3 bases and J 7 bases, with 19 bases left between them. The length of the CDR3 is 15 residues. As originally analysed: Amplified reference gene primers provided the basis for estimating nucleated cell counts. Sequencing was performed with immunoSEQ multiplex PCR; in TCRdb, only in-frame clones are kept and a portion is missing. V and J calls and clone size are given by that table; D and trimming were obtained from the DNA. The table lists over 150,000 clones, approximately 87% of them singletons. Followed over time, Seattle patients had been enrolled while infection was active.

This chain links TRBV27 with TRBJ2-7; weak D call: TRBD2 (6 bases). The sequenced sample consisted of peripheral blood. The receptor comes from a woman between 65 and 79 years old with COVID-19, enrolled during active disease. The CDR3 spells CASSFRGTIIGEQYF. Written as DNA, the CDR3 is TGTGCCAGCAGTTTCCGCGGGACGATCATCGGTGAGCAGTACTTC.